The 18 T cell receptor beta chains reported below all come from one sample, sequenced in a study of blood T cell repertoires in COVID-19. Sequencing was performed with immunoSEQ multiplex PCR; in TCRdb, only in-frame clones are kept and a portion is missing. The data show approximately 180,000 clones, 80% to 90% seen once. The specimen sequenced was peripheral blood. These receptor sequences come from a woman at least 80 years old with COVID-19, enrolled during active disease.

V is TRBV19 and J is TRBJ2-1; D gene unclear. The CDR3 extends over 13 amino acids. Germline CDR1 is LNHDA and CDR2 is SQIVND (reference sequence). Trimming stripped 5 bases from V and 3 bases from J, with 8 bases between. Here the CDR3 reads CASSSRFYNEQFF. CDR3 coding DNA: TGTGCCAGTAGTTCCCGGTTCTACAATGAGCAGTTCTTC. Looking up the rest from reference TRBV19 and TRBJ2-1 gives the full variable domain: DGGITQSPKYLFRKEGQNVTLSCEQNLNHDAMYWYRQDPGQGLRLIYYSQIVNDFQKGDIAEGYSVSREKKESFPLTVTSAQKNPTAFYLCASSSRFYNEQFFGPGTRLTVL.

J is TRBJ2-2 and V is TRBV7-9, with 9 positions matching TRBD2. The germline CDR1 and CDR2 sequences are SEHNR and FQNEAQ (reference sequence). The CDR3 loop spans 19 amino acids. Trimming removed 6 bases from V and 5 bases from J; junction bases left unmatched: 19. CDR3 region: CASRQLDRARLAETGELFF. The CDR3 bases are TGTGCCAGCAGGCAACTCGACAGGGCGAGACTAGCGGAGACCGGGGAGCTGTTTTTT.

V and J are TRBV11-3 and TRBJ2-5; 10 bases align to TRBD1. CDR3 length: 15 residues. Germline V gene lookup returns CDR1 SGHNT and CDR2 YENEEA. J was trimmed by 5 bases and V by 3 bases; bases with no gene match: 6. The CDR3 sequence is CASSLGTGDRETQYF. CDR3 sequence (DNA): TGTGCCAGCAGCTTGGGGACAGGGGATAGGGAGACCCAGTACTTC.

V is TRBV30 and J is TRBJ1-2, with 7 positions matching TRBD1. With V trimmed by 0 bases and J by 1 base, 8 bases remained unmatched. Per germline, CDR1 GTSNPN and CDR2 SVGIG (reference sequence). The CDR3 has 16 amino acids. CDR3 sequence: CAWSVRGAGNNYGYTF. For the CDR3, the DNA is TGTGCCTGGAGTGTCAGGGGGGCGGGAAATAACTATGGCTACACCTTC.

V and J are TRBV11-2 and TRBJ2-1; 12 bases are shared with TRBD2. The CDR3 is 15 residues long. Germline CDR1 is SGHAT and CDR2 is FQNNGV. With V trimmed by 3 bases and J by 5 bases, 2 bases remained unmatched. The CDR3 loop reads CASSLRLAGDNEQFF. The CDR3 nucleotides read TGTGCCAGCAGCTTGAGACTAGCGGGGGACAATGAGCAGTTCTTC.

The chain employs TRBV18 and TRBJ1-4; D possibly corresponds to TRBD1 (5 bases). Germline V lookup: CDR1 KGHSH, CDR2 LQKENI. Trimming pared 3 bases from V and 0 bases from J, leaving 20 bases between. The CDR3 sequence is 19 residues long. CDR3 bases: TGTGCCAGCTCACCGGGGCTACTAACTCCCTTAACAACTAATGAAAAACTGTTTTTT. It codes for CASSPGLLTPLTTNEKLFF.

This chain links TRBV28 with TRBJ1-1, with 8 bases fitting TRBD1. The CDR3 is made up of 13 amino acids. Germline V gives CDR1 MDHEN, CDR2 SYDVKM. V was clipped by 2 bases and J by 7 bases; unmatched bases: 3. Here the CDR3 reads CASSLRQGNEAFF. DNA for the CDR3: TGTGCCAGCAGTTTACGACAGGGGAATGAAGCTTTCTTT.

The chain employs TRBV6-5 and TRBJ2-7; TRBD2 matches at 13 bases. V trimming: 6 bases; J trimming: 4 bases; junction bases outside the gene matches: 6. Germline V CDR1 and CDR2: MNHEY, SVGAGI. This CDR3 has 15 amino acids. CDR3 protein: CASRSGLAGVYEQYF. In DNA, the CDR3 is TGTGCCAGCAGATCTGGACTAGCGGGAGTGTACGAGCAGTACTTC.

The chain links TRBV2 to TRBJ2-7, with a possible D match to TRBD1 (6 bases). Germline loops: CDR1 SNHLY, CDR2 FYNNEI. The CDR3 covers 11 residues. Trimming removed 7 bases at V and 6 bases at J, with 10 bases between. CDR3 protein: CASTRGGEQYF. DNA of the CDR3: TGTGCCAGCACCAGAGGGGGCGAGCAGTACTTC.

The gene calls are TRBV19 and TRBJ2-5; 8 bases align to TRBD2. Looked up from germline, CDR1 is LNHDA and CDR2 is SQIVND (reference sequence). CDR3 length equals 16 residues. Trimming at V came to 4 bases and at J to 6 bases, leaving 13 bases not matched to a gene. CDR3 region: CASSTPNREGRKTQYF. The CDR3 nucleotides are TGTGCCAGTAGTACCCCTAATCGGGAGGGCCGAAAGACCCAGTACTTC.

Only a few counts were recorded for this clone. The chain combines TRBV19 with TRBJ2-7, with a weak D call TRBD2 (5 bases). Looked up from germline, CDR1 is LNHDA and CDR2 is SQIVND (reference sequence). The CDR3 runs 15 residues. Trimming took 5 bases from V and 1 from J, leaving 15 bases between them. The CDR3 region is CASSSSGLQSYEQYF. CDR3 in DNA: TGTGCCAGTAGTTCAAGCGGCCTTCAATCCTACGAGCAGTACTTC.

The chain combines TRBV5-5 with TRBJ2-7, with D tentatively TRBD2 (6 bases). This CDR3 comprises 13 residues. Trimming took 1 base from V and 6 from J, leaving 11 bases between them. The germline CDR1 and CDR2 sequences are SGHKS and YYEKEE (reference sequence). The CDR3 reads CASSLSGDLEQYF. In DNA form, the CDR3 reads TGTGCCAGCAGCTTGTCGGGGGACCTCGAGCAGTACTTC.

The V and J genes are TRBV28 and TRBJ1-5, with no clear D. The germline CDR1 and CDR2 sequences are MDHEN and SYDVKM. The CDR3 contains 16 residues. V lost 3 bases to trimming and J lost 3 bases, with 15 bases between them. DNA of the CDR3: TGTGCCAGCAGTTTCCGCGTAAGTACAGCCAATCAGCCCCAGCATTTT. This sequence encodes CASSFRVSTANQPQHF.

This clone was recorded many times. The V call is TRBV19, the J call TRBJ1-2; D ambiguous. Trimming removed 5 bases at V and 0 bases at J, with 16 bases between. The CDR3 has 16 amino acids. In germline, CDR1 is LNHDA, CDR2 SQIVND (reference sequence). The CDR3 reads CASSPVVEEPNYGYTF. CDR3 nucleotides: TGTGCCAGTAGTCCGGTAGTTGAGGAGCCTAACTATGGCTACACCTTC.

The rearrangement uses TRBV6-6 and TRBJ1-2, with 7 bases that match TRBD1. V was pared by 8 bases and J by 3 bases, with 3 bases of the junction left unmatched. CDR3 size: 12 residues. Germline V gives CDR1 MNHNY, CDR2 SVGAGI (reference sequence). CDR3 protein: CASSTGDYGYTF. CDR3 DNA sequence: TGTGCCAGCTCCACAGGGGACTATGGCTACACCTTC.

The V and J genes are TRBV5-6 and TRBJ1-2; the D gene is possibly TRBD1 (5 bases). Trimming took 0 bases from V and 3 from J, leaving 6 bases between them. The CDR3 spans 13 residues. Germline CDR1 SGHDT, CDR2 YYEEEE. The CDR3 DNA reads as TGTGCCAGCAGCTTGGTACAGGACTATGGCTACACCTTC. It is translated as CASSLVQDYGYTF.

The CDR3 region is CASSLLDWTSGRSEQFF. Here the CDR3 DNA reads TGTGCCAGCAGCTTACTCGACTGGACTAGCGGGAGATCTGAGCAGTTCTTC. This chain uses TRBV7-9 with TRBJ2-1, with 13 bases identical to TRBD2. The germline V gene has CDR1 SEHNR and CDR2 FQNEAQ (reference sequence). This CDR3 spans 17 amino acids. After removal of 2 bases from V and 9 bases from J, the junction contained 10 bases not matched to a gene. Full variable domain (outside the CDR3, taken from reference TRBV7-9 and TRBJ2-1): DTGVSQNPRHKITKRGQNVTFRCDPISEHNRLYWYRQTLGQGPEFLTYFQNEAQLEKSRLLSDRFSAERPKGSFSTLEIQRTEQGDSAMYLCASSLLDWTSGRSEQFFGPGTRLTVL.

This clone was counted only a few times. V and J are TRBV19 and TRBJ1-2; 7 bases agree with TRBD1. The junction had 7 bases not matched to a gene; V was cut back by 7 bases and J by 5 bases. The germline V gene has CDR1 LNHDA and CDR2 SQIVND (reference sequence). The CDR3 covers 13 residues. CDR3 sequence reads: CASTTGQFYGYTF. CDR3 DNA: TGTGCCAGTACCACGGGACAGTTTTATGGCTACACCTTC. Variable domain in full (rest from reference TRBV19 and TRBJ1-2): DGGITQSPKYLFRKEGQNVTLSCEQNLNHDAMYWYRQDPGQGLRLIYYSQIVNDFQKGDIAEGYSVSREKKESFPLTVTSAQKNPTAFYLCASTTGQFYGYTFGSGTRLTVV.